These 19 T cell receptor beta chains share one sample of origin, sequenced in a study of cytomegalovirus exposure and HLA in healthy donors. The PCR employed 60 Vbeta primers together with 13 Jbeta primers. Measured with immunoSEQ multiplex PCR; TCRdb has only the in-frame clones, and not every one. The table shows approximately 140,000 clones, with roughly 76% occurring only once. Sequenced material: PBMCs. These receptors all stem from a human donor in good health.

This clone was seen only a few times. The chain joins TRBV6-1 to TRBJ1-1; D not certain. Germline assignment: CDR1 MNHNS and CDR2 SASEGT. V was pared by 6 bases and J by 3 bases, with 14 bases between. The CDR3 covers 14 residues. The CDR3 nucleotides are TGTGCCAGCAGAGACGGCGGATACCACACTGAAGCTTTCTTT. Translation: CASRDGGYHTEAFF.

The chain is built from TRBV2 and TRBJ2-7, with 9 bases matching TRBD2. CDR3 size: 15 residues. V lost 3 bases and J lost 7; bases outside the gene matches: 10. Per germline, CDR1 SNHLY and CDR2 FYNNEI. CDR3 sequence (DNA): TGTGCCAGCAGTGAGCGGGGGGGGGCGTCAGGAGAGCAGTACTTC. The encoded protein is CASSERGGASGEQYF.

This clone was found once. The CDR3 region has the DNA TGTGCCAGCAGCAGGGGGGACAGGGGGGATCAGCCCCAGCATTTT. Residues: CASSRGDRGDQPQHF. This chain joins TRBV2 and TRBJ1-5; 11 bases match TRBD1. Per the germline V gene, CDR1 is SNHLY and CDR2 is FYNNEI. The CDR3 loop spans 15 amino acids. With 6 bases clipped from V and 5 bases from J, the junction kept 6 bases outside the gene matches.

The rearrangement links TRBV11-2 to TRBJ2-7, with 7 bases matching TRBD2. Losses at the gene ends were 3 bases for V and 1 base for J; bases not matched to a gene: 3. This CDR3 spans 14 amino acids. Germline CDR1 and CDR2: SGHAT and FQNNGV. The CDR3 loop reads CASSLGGGSYEQYF. The CDR3 DNA follows: TGTGCCAGCAGCTTGGGGGGAGGGTCCTACGAGCAGTACTTC.

This chain uses TRBV10-1 with TRBJ1-4, with a tentative D call TRBD1 (6 bases). V lost 5 bases to trimming and J lost 3 bases, with 19 bases between them. In germline, CDR1 is WNHNN, CDR2 SYGVQD (reference sequence). The CDR3 sequence is 17 residues long. CDR3 residues: CASSPGTSSLANEKLFF. DNA for the CDR3: TGCGCCAGCAGTCCCGGGACATCTTCCTTGGCTAATGAAAAACTGTTTTTT.

This clone has just a few counts. The V call is TRBV6-6, the J call TRBJ2-1; 7 nucleotides match TRBD1. Trimming removed 7 bases from V and 8 bases from J; junction bases left unmatched: 8. CDR1 is MNHNY and CDR2 is SVGAGI in the germline V gene (reference sequence). The CDR3 runs 13 residues. The CDR3 sequence: CASKAGGAYEQFF. The CDR3 nucleotides read TGTGCCAGCAAGGCAGGGGGTGCGTATGAGCAGTTCTTC.

J is TRBJ2-2 and V is TRBV25-1; D gene ambiguous. This CDR3 region has 12 residues. V was cut by 2 bases and J by 7 bases, with 5 bases left in between. From germline, CDR1 is MGHDK and CDR2 SYGVNS. The CDR3 loop is CASSEQFGELFF. CDR3 DNA sequence: TGTGCCAGCAGTGAACAGTTCGGGGAGCTGTTTTTT.

The chain employs TRBV6-5 and TRBJ2-6; D is undetermined. Between the trimmed V and J ends, which lost 3 bases and 0 bases, there was a span of 6 bases. The CDR3 consists of 15 residues. Germline V gives CDR1 MNHEY, CDR2 SVGAGI. The CDR3 DNA sequence: TGTGCCAGCAGTTATCACAGCTCTGGGGCCAACGTCCTGACTTTC. Protein product: CASSYHSSGANVLTF.

This rearrangement joins TRBV7-3 to TRBJ2-1; TRBD1 matches at 8 bases. V shed 3 bases, J shed 6 bases, and the junction held 4 bases outside the gene matches. Germline values: CDR1 SGHTA, CDR2 FQGTGA. The CDR3 contains 14 residues. Written as DNA, the CDR3 is TGTGCCAGCAGCTTCGACAGGGGAGGCAATGAGCAGTTCTTC. Translation: CASSFDRGGNEQFF.

In its sample, this clone was seen a few times. V and J are TRBV7-9 and TRBJ1-1, with TRBD1 matching 8 bases. This CDR3 comprises 15 residues. With V trimmed by 3 bases and J by 1 base, 4 bases remained unmatched. Germline assignment: CDR1 SEHNR and CDR2 FQNEAQ (reference sequence). CDR3 residues: CASSFSGGPNTEAFF. In DNA form, the CDR3 reads TGTGCCAGCAGCTTTTCAGGGGGCCCGAACACTGAAGCTTTCTTT. Full variable domain (missing parts from reference TRBV7-9 and TRBJ1-1): DTGVSQNPRHKITKRGQNVTFRCDPISEHNRLYWYRQTLGQGPEFLTYFQNEAQLEKSRLLSDRFSAERPKGSFSTLEIQRTEQGDSAMYLCASSFSGGPNTEAFFGQGTRLTVV.

The chain couples TRBV6-1 to TRBJ2-7, with 8 bases fitting TRBD2. Trimming removed 3 bases from V and 0 bases from J; junction bases left unmatched: 4. Germline assignment: CDR1 MNHNS and CDR2 SASEGT. The CDR3 runs 15 residues. CDR3 DNA: TGTGCCAGCAGTGAGGTGAGCGGGAGCTCCTACGAGCAGTACTTC. Amino acids: CASSEVSGSSYEQYF.

The CDR3 region has the DNA TGCGCCAGCAGCCAAGGACCGGGACAGGGGGCCGGGGAGCTGTTTTTT. This sequence encodes CASSQGPGQGAGELFF. This chain links TRBV4-1 with TRBJ2-2; the match to TRBD1 covers 11 bases. Per the germline V gene, CDR1 is MGHRA and CDR2 is YSYEKL. This CDR3 is 16 amino acids long. V lost 1 base, J lost 6 bases, and 4 bases stayed unmatched.

This sequence joins TRBV30 and TRBJ2-3; 8 positions match TRBD2. Trimming took 4 bases from V and 5 from J; bases not matched to a gene: 5. Germline V gene lookup returns CDR1 GTSNPN and CDR2 SVGIG (reference sequence). This CDR3 region has 13 residues. CDR3 sequence: CAWNGRAVDTQYF. The CDR3 bases are TGTGCCTGGAACGGGAGGGCCGTAGATACGCAGTATTTT.

The chain is built from TRBV5-6 and TRBJ2-3; 7 bases match TRBD1. The length of the CDR3 is 17 residues. The germline V gene encodes CDR1 SGHDT and CDR2 YYEEEE. Unmatched junction bases numbered 14, after V lost 5 bases and J lost 2 bases. Here the CDR3 reads CASSPLQGTVFTDTQYF. CDR3 sequence (DNA): TGTGCCAGCAGTCCGCTTCAAGGGACAGTTTTCACAGATACGCAGTATTTT. Full variable domain (outside the CDR3, taken from reference TRBV5-6 and TRBJ2-3): DAGVTQSPTHLIKTRGQQVTLRCSPKSGHDTVSWYQQALGQGPQFIFQYYEEEERQRGNFPDRFSGHQFPNYSSELNVNALLLGDSALYLCASSPLQGTVFTDTQYFGPGTRLTVL.

This rearrangement joins TRBV5-1 to TRBJ1-4; tentative D call: TRBD1 (5 bases). The V end lost 0 bases, the J end lost 4 bases, and 7 bases lay between the germline ends. The length of the CDR3 is 14 residues. Germline assignment: CDR1 SGHRS and CDR2 YFSETQ. CDR3 nucleotides: TGCGCCAGCAGCTTGGGGAGGGGTAATGAAAAACTGTTTTTT. Its protein is CASSLGRGNEKLFF.

The table lists this clone with a few counts. V is TRBV6-1 and J is TRBJ1-4; a possible D gene is TRBD1 (5 bases). The CDR3 is 15 residues long. V was trimmed by 3 bases and J by 8 bases, leaving 16 bases between them. CDR1 is MNHNS, CDR2 SASEGT, per germline. Written as DNA, the CDR3 is TGTGCCAGCAGTGAGCCCGGGGGGTTTCGGGAAAAACTGTTTTTT. This translates into CASSEPGGFREKLFF.

Only a few counts were recorded for this clone. The chain employs TRBV11-3 and TRBJ1-1; possible D gene TRBD1, 5 bases. The CDR3 consists of 14 residues. Trimming left V 2 bases short and J 5 bases short, with 12 bases between. Germline V gene lookup returns CDR1 SGHNT and CDR2 YENEEA. CDR3 sequence reads: CASSLLQGSTEAFF. CDR3 bases: TGTGCCAGCAGCTTACTGCAGGGTAGTACTGAAGCTTTCTTT.

J is TRBJ1-4 and V is TRBV7-8; 11 bases are a match to TRBD1. The CDR3 is 20 residues long. Trimming removed 0 bases from V and 8 bases from J; junction bases left unmatched: 17. The germline gives CDR1 SGHVS, CDR2 FQNEAQ. CDR3 region: CASSLALGEGTGGAGEKLFF. CDR3 bases: TGTGCCAGCAGCTTAGCGCTAGGGGAAGGGACAGGGGGGGCCGGCGAAAAACTGTTTTTT. The full variable domain, in which reference TRBV7-8 and TRBJ1-4 provide the parts outside the CDR3, is GAGVSQSPRYKVAKRGQDVALRCDPISGHVSLFWYQQALGQGPEFLTYFQNEAQLDKSGLPSDRFFAERPEGSVSTLKIQRTQQEDSAVYLCASSLALGEGTGGAGEKLFFGSGTQLSVL.

This clone came up a few times. The rearrangement joins TRBV7-9 to TRBJ1-1; D possibly corresponds to TRBD1 (6 bases). There are 15 residues in the CDR3. The germline V gene encodes CDR1 SEHNR and CDR2 FQNEAQ (reference sequence). Trimming removed 5 bases from V and 3 bases from J, with 16 bases in between. The DNA of the CDR3 is TGTGCCAGCAGCGTACAGGGAAAAGGAGACACTGAAGCTTTCTTT. It encodes CASSVQGKGDTEAFF.